This T cell receptor (beta chain) comes out of a study of cytomegalovirus exposure and HLA in healthy donors. Study conclusions and caveats: Immune exposure was documented only through CMV serostatus. Being productive about 87% or about 30% of the time was typical of most TCR beta V segments in an earlier analysis.

V lost 0 bases and J 7 bases, leaving 10 bases between the germline ends. The CDR3 has 12 residues. The germline CDR1 and CDR2 sequences are GTSNPN and SVGIG (reference sequence). Details on this clone: Its target is unknown.

The PCR ran on 60 Vbeta and 13 Jbeta primers. Repertoires were generated with immunoSEQ multiplex PCR, while TCRdb's copy carries only in-frame clones and drops some. This repertoire shows about 69,000 clones, around 68% found once; its top ten account for 11%. The TCR comes from a woman aged 25-40 years in good health and CMV-seronegative. Material: PBMCs. The V call is TRBV30, the J call TRBJ2-7, with unresolved D. CDR3 DNA sequence: TGTGCCTGGAGTGTACAGCTCCTAGAGCAGTACTTC. This gives the protein CAWSVQLLEQYF.